This TCR beta chain was identified during a study of post-analysis software for immune sequencing data. General study points: Among roughly five TRBV segments more frequent in patients than controls were TRBV5-6, TRBV5-1 and TRBV20-1.

Incorporated into the TCR beta cDNA libraries were unique molecular identifiers, which served to reduce PCR and sequencing biases. Roughly 500,000 cDNA molecules were obtained per 1 to 10 million input T cells. TCRdb passed the PCR reads through MiXCR, listing each CDR3 protein once. The table has hundreds of thousands of distinct CDR3 sequences, roughly three fifths seen once; the top ten hold 11%. This clonotype was found a few times. Its antigen is not identified. Germline-derived CDR1 and CDR2 are SQVTM and ANQGSEA. The CDR3 contains 15 residues. V was trimmed by 4 bases and J by 5 bases, leaving 18 bases between them.

The sequence was collected from a girl between 2 and 10 years old with multiple sclerosis. This chain uses TRBV29-1 with TRBJ2-1; D possibly matches TRBD1 or TRBD2 (5 bases each). Sequencing was performed on blood. The CDR3 loop reads CSVGERTQGHNEQFF. The CDR3 nucleotides are TGCAGCGTTGGAGAGAGGACTCAGGGACACAATGAGCAGTTCTTC.